This T cell receptor beta chain was profiled in a study of T cells expressing NK-cell markers (dated by TCRdb to the early 2020s). Turning to the overall study: About 8 donors provided sorted CD3+CD56+NKG2C+, CD3+CD56+NKG2C- and CD3+CD56-NKG2C+ T-cell subsets, whose TCR beta-chain repertoires were profiled. Libraries were sequenced as 2 x 150 bp reads on Illumina HiSeq 2000/2500, MiSeq or NextSeq. All eight donors whose samples were sequenced were randomly selected healthy volunteers, three of them men and five women. Among the eight sequenced donors, seven were HCMV-seropositive and one was HCMV-seronegative. General conclusions and limits of the study: Those dominant clonotypes were again the most abundant among CD3+CD56-NKG2C+ cells in a few donors, at roughly 28.3-65%. In six donors, the dominant CD3+CD56+NKG2C+ clonotypes were among the top 10 CD8+ clonotypes and accounted for about 1.0-7.5% of CD8+ T cells. It remained unclear whether the expanded NKG2C-expressing T cell clones were specific for HCMV antigens.

To determine HCMV serostatus, a commercial ELISA kit was used to detect HCMV-specific IgG in serum. Ficoll density gradient centrifugation was used to isolate peripheral blood mononuclear cells from blood. CDR1 and CDR2, per the germline V gene, are SGHRS and YFSETQ. The CDR3 sequence holds 15 residues, the cysteine and phenylalanine included. A DNA sequence was not provided. Notes on this clonotype: The antigen it recognizes is unknown.

Sequenced using an Illumina HiSeq 2000. The TCR beta cDNA libraries were made using 5'RACE template switching, a step that added both a universal primer site and unique molecular identifiers. cDNA synthesis was primed from the TCR beta constant segment and was followed by two successive PCR amplification steps. As for the original processing: MIGEC was used to demultiplex reads and group reads by UMI, and MiTCR was used to assemble and quantify clonotypes. To exclude erroneous sequences, any TCR cDNA sequence not supported by at least two reads was discarded. The tcR package was used for downstream repertoire analysis, and clonotypes were matched across fractions by CDR3 nucleotide sequence plus V segment. Antigen specificity was annotated against VDJdb with VDJmatch, allowing one amino acid substitution in CDR3. TCRdb reprocessed the reads and provides one entry for every CDR3 protein sequence; no DNA is given. The V and J calls and clone size are TCRdb's, not the authors'. The sample's clone listing holds over 100,000 distinct CDR3 sequences. 15% to 20% of the sample is taken by the ten largest.

The sample was blood T cells: a sorted CD56 or NKG2C T cell subset, CD4+ or CD8+ T cells, or bulk PBMC T cells (not recorded which). This TCR came from a woman between 18 and 70 years old in good health. Rearrangement joined TRBV5-1 to TRBJ2-5; without DNA, the TCRdb call of TRBD1 cannot be checked. This receptor has the CDR3 CASGEQDRGAETQYF.